A selection of T cell receptor beta chains follows, all from one sample in a study of early T cells in non-severe SARS-CoV-2 infection. TCRdb independently ran MiXCR on the 5' RACE reads; one entry per CDR3 protein. Of roughly 120,000 distinct CDR3 sequences listed, just under 15% are singletons. Sequenced input: whole blood. These receptors originate from an adult who was a healthcare worker with PCR-confirmed SARS-CoV-2 infection or an uninfected control (not recorded which). Each CDR3 is given with its conserved first and last residue. The order of the fields is V gene, D gene, J gene, clone size, CDR3 DNA, CDR3 protein. D genes are given only for firm matches. Some rows mark clone size as missing; the rest say once, few, many or name a class of expanded clone.

V gene: TRBV19
D gene: TRBD2
J gene: TRBJ2-1
clone size: NA
CDR3 DNA: TGTGCCAGCAGACTAGCGGGGTCCTCAGGGTACAATGAGCAGTTCTTC
CDR3 protein: CASRLAGSSGYNEQFF

V gene: TRBV4-1
D gene: NA
J gene: TRBJ1-1
clone size: few
CDR3 DNA: TGCGCCAGCAGCTTAGGTGGAAGCAGGGGCGACACTGAAGCTTTCTTT
CDR3 protein: CASSLGGSRGDTEAFF

V gene: TRBV5-4
D gene: TRBD1
J gene: TRBJ1-2
clone size: few
CDR3 DNA: TGTGCCAGCAGCTTGGCCGGGACAGCGAACTATGGCTACACCTTC
CDR3 protein: CASSLAGTANYGYTF

V gene: TRBV4-1
D gene: NA
J gene: TRBJ2-7
clone size: NA
CDR3 DNA: TGCGCCAGCAGCCAAGGGACAGCTTTTACCTACGAGCAGTACTTC
CDR3 protein: CASSQGTAFTYEQYF

V gene: TRBV6-5
D gene: TRBD2
J gene: TRBJ2-3
clone size: NA
CDR3 DNA: TGTGCCAGCAGAAAGAGCGGGGGGGCGGATACGCAGTATTTT
CDR3 protein: CASRKSGGADTQYF

V gene: TRBV2
D gene: TRBD1
J gene: TRBJ1-2
clone size: few
CDR3 DNA: TGTGCCAGCATATCCGGGACAGGGGGTGGCGGCTACACCTTC
CDR3 protein: CASISGTGGGGYTF

V gene: TRBV5-1
D gene: NA
J gene: TRBJ2-5
clone size: NA
CDR3 DNA: TGCGCCAGCAGCTTGGCTCTGGGGAGGGAGACCCAGTACTTC
CDR3 protein: CASSLALGRETQYF

V gene: TRBV11-2
D gene: TRBD2
J gene: TRBJ2-1
clone size: NA
CDR3 DNA: TGTGCCAGCAGCTTCCCCGGACTAGCGGGGCCCCCTCAGTTCTTC
CDR3 protein: CASSFPGLAGPPQFF

V gene: TRBV6-6
D gene: NA
J gene: TRBJ1-2
clone size: few
CDR3 DNA: TGTGCCAGCAGCCGTATGGAGGGACGTATATCCGGAAATGGCTACACCTTC
CDR3 protein: CASSRMEGRISGNGYTF

V gene: TRBV6-5
D gene: NA
J gene: TRBJ2-7
clone size: NA
CDR3 DNA: TGTGCCAGCAGTTCTGGGGGTATCGGGCAGTACTTC
CDR3 protein: CASSSGGIGQYF

V gene: TRBV20-1
D gene: NA
J gene: TRBJ2-2
clone size: many
CDR3 DNA: TGCAGTGCTAGAGAGGACGAAGTCACCGGGGAGCTGTTTTTT
CDR3 protein: CSAREDEVTGELFF

V gene: TRBV4-1
D gene: TRBD1
J gene: TRBJ1-2
clone size: many
CDR3 DNA: TGCGCCAGCTACGCCCCCGGACAGGGGCGGAGGGGCTACACCTTC
CDR3 protein: CASYAPGQGRRGYTF

V gene: TRBV7-2
D gene: NA
J gene: TRBJ1-1
clone size: NA
CDR3 DNA: TGTGCCAGCAGCTTAGTTCCCCCAGTCGCGGGGGGGAACACTGAAGCTTTCTTT
CDR3 protein: CASSLVPPVAGGNTEAFF

V gene: TRBV7-9
D gene: NA
J gene: TRBJ1-6
clone size: few
CDR3 DNA: TGTGCCAGCAGCCTAGACAGTAATTCACCCCTCCACTTT
CDR3 protein: CASSLDSNSPLHF

V gene: TRBV6-1
D gene: TRBD1
J gene: TRBJ1-5
clone size: many
CDR3 DNA: TGTGCCAGCAGTCCCGGGACAGCGAATCAGCCCCAGCATTTT
CDR3 protein: CASSPGTANQPQHF

V gene: TRBV27
D gene: NA
J gene: TRBJ1-1
clone size: few
CDR3 DNA: TGTGCCAGCAGTTTTAATCGGCCAGCTGAGAACACTGAAGCTTTCTTT
CDR3 protein: CASSFNRPAENTEAFF

V gene: TRBV4-1
D gene: NA
J gene: TRBJ1-2
clone size: few
CDR3 DNA: TGCGCCAGCAGCCAATTGGGCCTGGGTACAACGGGCCCCTATGGCTACACCTTC
CDR3 protein: CASSQLGLGTTGPYGYTF

V gene: TRBV29-1
D gene: NA
J gene: TRBJ2-5
clone size: few
CDR3 DNA: TGCAGCGTTGACCCGGGGGGCGGGGAGACCCAGTACTTC
CDR3 protein: CSVDPGGGETQYF

V gene: TRBV19
D gene: TRBD2
J gene: TRBJ2-3
clone size: once
CDR3 DNA: TGTGCCAGTAGTGCCCGGACTAGCGGGGGTACAGATACGCAGTATTTT
CDR3 protein: CASSARTSGGTDTQYF

V gene: TRBV30
D gene: NA
J gene: TRBJ1-2
clone size: many
CDR3 DNA: TGTGCCTGGAGTGTCCAGGCTGAGTATGGCTACACCTTC
CDR3 protein: CAWSVQAEYGYTF

V gene: TRBV29-1
D gene: NA
J gene: TRBJ1-4
clone size: NA
CDR3 DNA: TGCAGCGTTGAAAGGGAAAAACTGTTTTTT
CDR3 protein: CSVEREKLFF

V gene: TRBV2
D gene: NA
J gene: TRBJ2-5
clone size: NA
CDR3 DNA: TGTGCCAGCAGTGTAGAAGAGACCCAGTACTTC
CDR3 protein: CASSVEETQYF

V gene: TRBV30
D gene: NA
J gene: TRBJ1-5
clone size: NA
CDR3 DNA: TGTGCCTGGAGTGAGGGGGGCAATCAGCCCCAGCATTTT
CDR3 protein: CAWSEGGNQPQHF

V gene: TRBV18
D gene: NA
J gene: TRBJ2-7
clone size: many
CDR3 DNA: TGTGCCAGCTCACCTCGCCAGAACTACGAGCAGTACTTC
CDR3 protein: CASSPRQNYEQYF

V gene: TRBV2
D gene: NA
J gene: TRBJ2-7
clone size: NA
CDR3 DNA: TGTGCCAGCAGCACCGGAAGGGGATACGAGCAGTACTTC
CDR3 protein: CASSTGRGYEQYF

V gene: TRBV4-1
D gene: NA
J gene: TRBJ1-1
clone size: NA
CDR3 DNA: TGCGCCAGCAGCCTCTACACGGTTGAGAACACTGAAGCTTTCTTT
CDR3 protein: CASSLYTVENTEAFF

V gene: TRBV3-1
D gene: NA
J gene: TRBJ2-3
clone size: few
CDR3 DNA: TGTGCCAGCAGCCAATCCTGGGGGCAGGCTTTAGATACGCAGTATTTT
CDR3 protein: CASSQSWGQALDTQYF

V gene: TRBV4-1
D gene: TRBD2
J gene: TRBJ2-1
clone size: NA
CDR3 DNA: TGCGCCAGCAGCGGTACTAGCGGGGGGGCACAATATGAGCAGTTCTTC
CDR3 protein: CASSGTSGGAQYEQFF

V gene: TRBV10-3
D gene: NA
J gene: TRBJ2-7
clone size: NA
CDR3 DNA: TGTGCCATCAGTGAGTCTTGGGACGAGCAGTACTTC
CDR3 protein: CAISESWDEQYF

V gene: TRBV7-9
D gene: NA
J gene: TRBJ2-7
clone size: many
CDR3 DNA: TGTGCCAGCAGCTTACAAGCCTACGAGCAGTACTTC
CDR3 protein: CASSLQAYEQYF

V gene: TRBV12-3/TRBV12-4
D gene: NA
J gene: TRBJ1-1
clone size: NA
CDR3 DNA: TGTGCCAGCAGTTTAGAAGTTCTTGGGGGGCTTGAAGCTTTCTTT
CDR3 protein: CASSLEVLGGLEAFF

V gene: TRBV18
D gene: NA
J gene: TRBJ1-2
clone size: many
CDR3 DNA: TGTGCCAGCTCCCCGGGACCCCCGTCGAGCCCCTATGGCTACACCTTC
CDR3 protein: CASSPGPPSSPYGYTF

V gene: TRBV10-3
D gene: NA
J gene: TRBJ1-6
clone size: NA
CDR3 DNA: TGTGCCATCAGTGAGTCAGGAGTAAGTTCACCCCTCCACTTT
CDR3 protein: CAISESGVSSPLHF

V gene: TRBV19
D gene: NA
J gene: TRBJ2-2
clone size: few
CDR3 DNA: TGTGCCAGTAGTATACAGGGGTATCGGAACACCGGGGAGCTGTTTTTT
CDR3 protein: CASSIQGYRNTGELFF

V gene: TRBV5-5
D gene: NA
J gene: TRBJ1-1
clone size: few
CDR3 DNA: TGTGCCAGCAGCCCGGGGGTTACTGAAGCTTTCTTT
CDR3 protein: CASSPGVTEAFF